This TCR beta chain was obtained from a study of T cells in Graves' hyperthyroidism and ophthalmopathy (dated by TCRdb to about 2019). Turning to the overall study: Peripheral blood samples were taken at the time of initial diagnosis, prior to any treatment. Whether ophthalmopathy could be predicted prospectively was tested in an independent validation cohort made up of roughly 19 hyperthyroidism patients plus 17 patients who later progressed to ophthalmopathy. To identify distinguishing TCR V-J signatures, a discovery cohort of 95 to 100 patients was used, comprising 40 to 45 with Graves' ophthalmopathy and approximately 57 with stable Graves' hyperthyroidism. The 95 to 100 discovery patients were randomly divided into training and test sets at a 7:3 ratio. In addition, the study compared T-cell repertoires in thyroid tissue and in blood from about 6 Graves' hyperthyroidism patients. TCR Vbeta CDR3 sequencing of some 140 peripheral blood samples (approximately 44 ophthalmopathy, roughly 72 hyperthyroidism and approximately 17 progressor patients) is reported in the paper. Once sampling was done, hyperthyroidism patients were given methimazole at a starting dose of 30 mg daily, whereas ophthalmopathy patients were given high-dose intravenous methylprednisolone. Results and caveats for the whole study, not just this receptor: Sample size was not statistically predetermined, and blinding of investigators to group allocation was not performed. Most expanded thyroid clonotypes (frequency above 0.001) were also detected in blood, a finding suggesting that blood repertoires may reflect thyroid immune responses. In validation, progression to ophthalmopathy was predicted by the model with 70.59% sensitivity and 72% to 80% specificity, a median of 6.5 months before onset. A 13 V-J signature model separated ophthalmopathy from stable hyperthyroidism, with approximately 86% sensitivity and roughly 84% specificity in cross-validation and 80%/75% in testing.

This clonotype was seen ten or more times. What this receptor recognizes is not known. There are no base qualities to consult, and no much larger clone falls within one base. Trimming removed 4 bases from V and 4 bases from J; the gene matches leave 10 bases unexplained. The CDR3 goes from the cysteine to the phenylalanine over 16 residues. The only DNA kept is the CDR3, 48 bases in frame from the first base. Based on the germline V gene, the CDR1 and CDR2 sequences are SGHRS and YFSETQ. Stable Graves' hyperthyroidism was defined as the absence of progression to ophthalmopathy over 18 months of follow-up. Hyperthyroidism patients were newly diagnosed, had a disease duration of under 2 months, and were aged 18 to 65 years. Patients with uncontrolled infections, other autoimmune diseases, pregnancy or lactation were excluded. Clinical symptoms, serum thyroxine and TRAb, thyroid ultrasound, and orbital computed tomography formed the basis for the diagnoses. PBMCs were separated from 10 ml of fresh peripheral blood using Ficoll-Paque density gradient centrifugation. Total RNA was extracted using Trizol reagent, and RNA quality was assessed on an Agilent 2100 Bioanalyzer.

Amplification of TCR beta CDR3 regions was carried out from RNA transcripts. The TCR CDR3 was subjected to a first round of RT-PCR using the HTBI primer set and the Qiagen OneStep RT-PCR kit. A second multiplex PCR round built the libraries, followed by size selection and purification. The libraries were sequenced on an Illumina HiSeq2000 using paired-end 100 bp reads. The paper's data handling went like this. SOAPnuke was used to process the raw data, removing reads that contained adapters or uncalled bases, had a mean Phred below 15, or lacked an exact match to the constant primer or identifier. COPE v1.2.5 was used to merge high-quality paired reads, and clonotypes were defined as unique nucleotide sequences. Clonotypes were aligned to IMGT TRBV, TRBD and TRBJ reference segments using MiTCR v1.1. The analysis included only V-J combinations with a frequency above 0.0001, which together covered over 98% of the repertoires. The TCS score was defined as F50 (clonal expansion) divided by E x V (chaos), with BLOSUM62-based TCRdist calculated between CDR3 peptides within each V-J. Welch's t-statistics and random forest reduced 514 V-J features to roughly 13, which were used in a naive Bayes classifier (R e1071). TCRdb reprocessing: public reads trimmed at Q25 with fastp, clones called with MiXCR, in-frame beta chains kept. Each entry is one CDR3 protein sequence, shown with its most common DNA and genes. TCRdb, not the original authors, processed these V and J calls. A total of about 570,000 distinct CDR3 sequences appear in this sample, less than 15% of them only once. The top ten constitute roughly 13% of the sample.

The sequence was collected from a woman aged 40 to 50 with Graves' hyperthyroidism. The receptor chain draws on TRBV5-1 and TRBJ2-1, with 8 bases matching TRBD2. The sequencing sample was made of blood. The CDR3: CASSQRTSTLYNEQFF. The nucleotides are TGCGCCAGCAGCCAAAGGACTAGCACCCTTTACAATGAGCAGTTCTTC.